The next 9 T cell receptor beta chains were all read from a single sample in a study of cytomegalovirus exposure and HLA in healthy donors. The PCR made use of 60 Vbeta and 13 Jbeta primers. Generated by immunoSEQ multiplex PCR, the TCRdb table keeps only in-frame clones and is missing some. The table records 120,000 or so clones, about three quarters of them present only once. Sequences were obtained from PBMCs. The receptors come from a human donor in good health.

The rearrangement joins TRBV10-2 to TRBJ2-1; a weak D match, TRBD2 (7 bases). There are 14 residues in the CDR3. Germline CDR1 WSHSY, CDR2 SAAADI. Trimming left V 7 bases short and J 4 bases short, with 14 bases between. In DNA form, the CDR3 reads TGCGCCAGCATAGGGGGGGGCCTTTACAATGAGCAGTTCTTC. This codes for CASIGGGLYNEQFF.

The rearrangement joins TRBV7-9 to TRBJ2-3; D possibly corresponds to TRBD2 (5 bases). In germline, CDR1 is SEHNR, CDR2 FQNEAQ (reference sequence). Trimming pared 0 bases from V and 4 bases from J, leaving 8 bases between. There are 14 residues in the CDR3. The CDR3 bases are TGTGCCAGCAGCTTAGCCCACGGGGCAGATACGCAGTATTTT. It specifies CASSLAHGADTQYF.

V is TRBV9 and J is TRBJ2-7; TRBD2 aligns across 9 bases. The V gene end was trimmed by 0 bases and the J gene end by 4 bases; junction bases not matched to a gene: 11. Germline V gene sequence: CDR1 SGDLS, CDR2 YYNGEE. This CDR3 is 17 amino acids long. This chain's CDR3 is CASSVASGGSVGYEQYF. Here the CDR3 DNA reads TGTGCCAGCAGCGTAGCCAGCGGGGGGTCAGTTGGGTACGAGCAGTACTTC.

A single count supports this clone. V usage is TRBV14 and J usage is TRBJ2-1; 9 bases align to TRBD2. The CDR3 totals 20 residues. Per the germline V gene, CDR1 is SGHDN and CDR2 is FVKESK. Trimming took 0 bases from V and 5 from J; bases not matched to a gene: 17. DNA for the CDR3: TGTGCCAGCAGCCAAGAAGGGGTTGGGGCGGGGGGGCCCGCCGACAATGAGCAGTTCTTC. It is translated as CASSQEGVGAGGPADNEQFF.

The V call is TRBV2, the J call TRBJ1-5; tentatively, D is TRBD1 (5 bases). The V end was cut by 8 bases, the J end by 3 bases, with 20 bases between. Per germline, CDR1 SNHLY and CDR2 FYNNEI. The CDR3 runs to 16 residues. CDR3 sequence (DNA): TGTGCCAGCCACCGGTGGGGCGACCCGAACAATCAGCCCCAGCATTTT. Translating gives CASHRWGDPNNQPQHF.

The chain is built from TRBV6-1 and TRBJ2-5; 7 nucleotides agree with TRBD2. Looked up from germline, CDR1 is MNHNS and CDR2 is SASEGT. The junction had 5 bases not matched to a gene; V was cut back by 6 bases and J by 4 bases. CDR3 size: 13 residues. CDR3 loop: CASRGTIAETQYF. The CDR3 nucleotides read TGTGCCAGCAGGGGGACTATCGCAGAGACCCAGTACTTC.

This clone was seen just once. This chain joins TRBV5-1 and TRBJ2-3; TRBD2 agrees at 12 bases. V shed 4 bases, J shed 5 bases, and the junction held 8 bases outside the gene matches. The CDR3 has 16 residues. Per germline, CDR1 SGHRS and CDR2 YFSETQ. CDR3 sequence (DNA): TGCGCCAGCAGCCCCTCCGGACTAGCGGGGCGAGATACGCAGTATTTT. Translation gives CASSPSGLAGRDTQYF.

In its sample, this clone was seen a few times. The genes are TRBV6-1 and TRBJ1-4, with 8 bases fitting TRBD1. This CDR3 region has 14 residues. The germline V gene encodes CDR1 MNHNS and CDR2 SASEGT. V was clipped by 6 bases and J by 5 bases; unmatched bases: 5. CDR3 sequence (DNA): TGTGCCAGCAGCGAGGACAGGGTGAATGAAAAACTGTTTTTT. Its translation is CASSEDRVNEKLFF.

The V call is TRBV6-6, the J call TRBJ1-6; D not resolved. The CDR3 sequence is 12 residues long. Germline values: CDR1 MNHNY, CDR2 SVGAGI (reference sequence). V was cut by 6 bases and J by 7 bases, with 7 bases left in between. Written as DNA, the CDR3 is TGTGCCAGCAGACCTCAGAATTCACCCCTCCACTTT. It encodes CASRPQNSPLHF.